Following are 26 T cell receptor beta chains from one sample sequenced in a study of T-cell memory formation after mild COVID-19 (dated by TCRdb to about 2021). The method was 5' RACE. This sample was sequenced with an Illumina NovaSeq 6000. Using fastp at Q25 and MiXCR, TCRdb reprocessed the public reads and kept productive beta chains. Each CDR3 protein appears once, grouped with its most common genes and DNA. The table for this sample lists around 130,000 distinct CDR3 sequences; 11% to 15% of them were counted only once. Around 30% of the sample comes from the top ten. Sequencing input: PBMCs or a T cell subset sorted from them (not recorded which). The origin of the receptors is an adult woman who had mild COVID-19 (a few samples of this study predate the infection). The sample titles of this study are shuffled in the database, so cell type and time point are left out; the donor was told from shared clones.

This chain links TRBV7-6 with TRBJ2-7; no clear D gene. Germline V gene lookup returns CDR1 SGHVS and CDR2 FNYEAQ. Trimming pared 2 bases from V and 0 bases from J, leaving 14 bases between. This CDR3 region has 16 residues. The CDR3: CASSLSPEPNSYEQYF. The CDR3 nucleotides are TGTGCCAGCAGCTTATCGCCGGAGCCGAACTCCTACGAGCAGTACTTC. The full variable domain, with the rest looked up from reference TRBV7-6 and TRBJ2-7, is GAGVSQSPRYKVTKRGQDVALRCDPISGHVSLYWYRQALGQGPEFLTYFNYEAQQDKSGLPNDRFSAERPEGSISTLTIQRTEQRDSAMYRCASSLSPEPNSYEQYFGPGTRLTVT.

This clonotype was seen a few times. The CDR3 DNA sequence: TGTGCCAGCAGTTTCCTCAACCCCAACCCGGGCACCATATATTTT. As protein: CASSFLNPNPGTIYF. V gene TRBV12-3 or TRBV12-4 combines with J gene TRBJ1-3; D is unresolved. The CDR3 runs 15 residues. V lost 3 bases and J lost 9, with 18 bases in between.

V usage is TRBV19 and J usage is TRBJ1-1; D call uncertain. The CDR3 contains 14 residues. V lost 1 base and J lost 3, with 9 bases in between. Germline-derived CDR1 and CDR2 are LNHDA and SQIVND (reference sequence). The CDR3 DNA follows: TGTGCCAGTAGTATAGGAACTGGCCACACTGAAGCTTTCTTT. Its translation: CASSIGTGHTEAFF.

This clonotype was counted at least ten times. V gene TRBV4-1 combines with J gene TRBJ2-5; 7 nucleotides agree with TRBD2. The V gene end was trimmed by 2 bases and the J gene end by 3 bases; junction bases not matched to a gene: 3. Germline assignment: CDR1 MGHRA and CDR2 YSYEKL. The CDR3 has 14 residues. In DNA form, the CDR3 reads TGCGCCAGCAGCCAAACTGGACTAGAAGAGACCCAGTACTTC. Encoded protein: CASSQTGLEETQYF.

This chain links TRBV7-6 with TRBJ1-1; D might be TRBD1 (5 bases). V was cut by 1 base and J by 0 bases, with 9 bases left in between. Germline V gives CDR1 SGHVS, CDR2 FNYEAQ. This CDR3 has 15 residues. This chain's CDR3 is CASSLGWDLNTEAFF. CDR3 bases: TGTGCCAGCAGCTTAGGGTGGGACCTGAACACTGAAGCTTTCTTT.

The J gene is TRBJ2-3, the V gene TRBV6-2 or TRBV6-3; weak D call: TRBD1 (6 bases). V lost 2 bases, J lost 1 base, and 10 bases lay in between. The germline V gene encodes CDR1 MNHEY and CDR2 SVGEGT. This CDR3 is built from 15 residues. This chain's CDR3 is CASSYPRTGTDTQYF. In DNA, the CDR3 is TGTGCCAGCAGTTACCCTCGGACAGGCACAGATACGCAGTATTTT.

This clonotype showed up just a few times. This rearrangement joins TRBV6-1 to TRBJ2-5, with a possible D match to TRBD2 (6 bases). Germline V CDR1 and CDR2: MNHNS, SASEGT. The length of the CDR3 is 17 residues. The V gene lost 8 bases and the J gene lost 1 base, with 23 bases spanning the gap. The CDR3 protein is CASGGNYPGSAQETQYF. CDR3 sequence (DNA): TGTGCCAGCGGGGGGAACTACCCGGGGTCGGCCCAAGAGACCCAGTACTTC.

This chain connects TRBV12-3 or TRBV12-4 to TRBJ2-7, with 9 bases identical to TRBD2. Trimming removed 7 bases from V and 3 bases from J; junction bases left unmatched: 7. This CDR3 has 14 residues. CDR3 bases: TGTGCCAGCATGGGAGCGGGGGGTAACTACGAGCAGTACTTC. Translated: CASMGAGGNYEQYF.

At least ten counts were recorded for this clonotype. This chain uses TRBV5-1 with TRBJ2-7, with 12 bases identical to TRBD2. The CDR3 sequence is 17 residues long. V dropped 0 bases and J dropped 4; count of bases not matched to a gene: 8. The V gene's germline CDR1 is SGHRS and CDR2 YFSETQ. Here the CDR3 DNA reads TGCGCCAGCAGCTTGGGACTAGCGGGGGCCTTGATTTACGAGCAGTACTTC. Translated, it gives CASSLGLAGALIYEQYF.

This chain uses TRBV11-3 with TRBJ2-3, with D perhaps TRBD2 (6 bases). Deletions cut 0 bases from V and 0 bases from J, with 10 bases between. The CDR3 has 16 amino acids. Looked up from germline, CDR1 is SGHNT and CDR2 is YENEEA. CDR3 in amino acids: CASSLEAGTSTDTQYF. In DNA form, the CDR3 reads TGTGCCAGCAGCTTAGAAGCGGGTACTAGCACAGATACGCAGTATTTT.

This rearrangement joins TRBV27 to TRBJ2-3; a possible D gene is TRBD2 (6 bases). Trimming removed 3 bases from V and 0 bases from J, with 16 bases in between. Germline CDR1 reads MNHEY; CDR2 reads SMNVEV (reference sequence). The length of the CDR3 is 17 residues. CDR3 loop: CASSFFMREASTDTQYF. The CDR3, as DNA: TGTGCCAGCAGTTTCTTTATGCGGGAAGCAAGCACAGATACGCAGTATTTT.

This clonotype was picked up one time. The V call is TRBV11-2, the J call TRBJ1-2; D is uncertain. V dropped 8 bases and J dropped 2 bases, with 9 bases sitting between them. Germline assignment: CDR1 SGHAT and CDR2 FQNNGV. This CDR3 has 12 residues. In nucleotides, the CDR3 is TGTGCCAGCTACGGCGGCAACTATGGCTACACCTTC. It codes for CASYGGNYGYTF.

This clonotype came up a few times. The genes are TRBV3-1 and TRBJ2-7, with TRBD2 as a possible D gene (7 bases). This CDR3 has 15 residues. V lost 1 base to trimming and J lost 3 bases, with 13 bases between them. In germline, CDR1 is LGHDT, CDR2 YNNKEL (reference sequence). CDR3 coding DNA: TGTGCCAGCAGCCAAGGTAGGGGGGGAGGCTACGAGCAGTACTTC. It encodes CASSQGRGGGYEQYF.

A few counts support this clonotype. V usage is TRBV7-9 and J usage is TRBJ2-7; D may be TRBD1 or TRBD2 (5 bases each). CDR1 is SEHNR, CDR2 FQNEAQ, per germline (reference sequence). The CDR3 runs to 15 residues. Trimming took off 3 bases at V and 1 base at J, with 13 bases between the two ends. Here the CDR3 reads CASSFGAGASYEQYF. The DNA for the CDR3 is TGTGCCAGCAGCTTTGGTGCCGGGGCGTCCTACGAGCAGTACTTC.

The V and J genes are TRBV27 and TRBJ2-1, with no clear D. With 5 bases removed from V and 8 bases from J, the gap between germline ends came to 4 bases. Germline CDR1 and CDR2: MNHEY and SMNVEV (reference sequence). This CDR3 has 10 amino acids. The CDR3 is CASSDDEQFF. In nucleotides, the CDR3 is TGTGCCAGCAGTGACGATGAGCAGTTCTTC.

This sequence joins TRBV6-1 and TRBJ1-2; unclear D gene. Germline values: CDR1 MNHNS, CDR2 SASEGT. The length of the CDR3 is 10 residues. With 8 bases removed from V and 2 bases from J, the gap between germline ends came to 3 bases. The CDR3 DNA sequence: TGTGCCAGCTCAAACTATGGCTACACCTTC. It yields the protein CASSNYGYTF.

The rearrangement uses TRBV29-1 and TRBJ1-1, with a tentative D call TRBD1 (5 bases). Germline V gene lookup returns CDR1 SQVTM and CDR2 ANQGSEA. This CDR3 has 13 amino acids. V was cut by 6 bases and J by 2 bases, with 13 bases left in between. Here the CDR3 DNA reads TGCAGCGTGGAGGAGGGGACTAACACTGAAGCTTTCTTT. As protein: CSVEEGTNTEAFF.

The chain employs TRBV15 and TRBJ2-5, with D tentatively TRBD1 (6 bases). V lost 0 bases to trimming and J lost 1 base, with 9 bases between them. This CDR3 spans 15 amino acids. Germline CDR1 and CDR2: LNHNV and YYDKDF (reference sequence). The CDR3: CATSRDGDIQETQYF. CDR3 coding DNA: TGTGCCACCAGCAGAGACGGGGACATCCAAGAGACCCAGTACTTC.

V usage is TRBV7-2 and J usage is TRBJ2-7; 8 positions match TRBD2. The CDR3 consists of 15 residues. The V segment lost 5 bases and the J segment 7 bases; nucleotides outside the gene matches: 13. In germline, CDR1 is SGHTA, CDR2 FQGNSA. The chain's CDR3 is CASSPFAGGPGEQYF. The CDR3 DNA is TGTGCCAGCAGCCCATTTGCGGGAGGCCCGGGGGAGCAGTACTTC.

This clonotype has a handful of counts. The gene calls are TRBV5-5 and TRBJ2-7; the D gene is possibly TRBD1 (5 bases). The CDR3 spans 16 residues. Trimming took 0 bases from V and 2 from J, leaving 15 bases between them. Germline CDR1 reads SGHKS; CDR2 reads YYEKEE (reference sequence). CDR3 residues: CASSLALGQSTYEQYF. DNA for the CDR3: TGTGCCAGCAGCTTGGCTTTGGGGCAGTCCACCTACGAGCAGTACTTC.

The rearrangement uses TRBV5-5 and TRBJ2-1, with D unresolved. The V gene lost 4 bases and the J gene lost 6 bases, with 11 bases spanning the gap. The CDR3 has 13 amino acids. Germline CDR1 reads SGHKS; CDR2 reads YYEKEE (reference sequence). Written as DNA, the CDR3 is TGTGCCAGCAGCACGGGCTGGGGCAATGAGCAGTTCTTC. Its protein is CASSTGWGNEQFF. Supplemented by reference TRBV5-5 and TRBJ2-1, the full variable domain reads DAGVTQSPTHLIKTRGQQVTLRCSPISGHKSVSWYQQVLGQGPQFIFQYYEKEERGRGNFPDRFSARQFPNYSSELNVNALLLGDSALYLCASSTGWGNEQFFGPGTRLTVL.

In its sample, this clonotype was seen many times. The chain carries TRBV9 and TRBJ2-7; 9 bases line up with TRBD2. V dropped 0 bases and J dropped 8; count of bases not matched to a gene: 6. Germline V gene lookup returns CDR1 SGDLS and CDR2 YYNGEE. CDR3 length: 14 residues. The CDR3 protein is CASSVEAGGPKQYF. CDR3 bases: TGTGCCAGCAGCGTAGAAGCGGGGGGCCCTAAGCAGTACTTC.

This clonotype appeared a few times. V and J are TRBV7-3 and TRBJ1-6; D is unresolved. The CDR3 spans 15 residues. Per the germline V gene, CDR1 is SGHTA and CDR2 is FQGTGA. Trimming cost V 6 bases and J 5 bases, with 14 bases left between them. The CDR3 coding sequence is TGTGCCAGCAGGGCTCTTGAAGAAAATAATTCACCCCTCCACTTT. Residues: CASRALEENNSPLHF.

The chain joins TRBV7-9 to TRBJ1-6; TRBD1 is a possible D gene (6 bases). CDR1 is SEHNR and CDR2 is FQNEAQ in the germline V gene (reference sequence). V lost 5 bases to trimming and J lost 12 bases, with 14 bases between them. The CDR3 sequence is 13 residues long. The CDR3 coding sequence is TGTGCCAGCAGCCCCGGACAGTTAGGACCCCTCCACTTT. Translating gives CASSPGQLGPLHF.

Of note for this clonotype: The junction departs from the called germline gene at one end, perhaps through a read error. The chain combines TRBV19 with TRBJ1-4, with TRBD1 matching 9 bases. This CDR3 is 17 amino acids long. CDR1 LNHDA and CDR2 SQIVND come from the germline V gene (reference sequence). CDR3 loop: CASNIRGQGPTNEKLFF. In DNA, the CDR3 is TGTGCCAGTAATATAAGGGGACAGGGACCGACTAATGAAAAACTGTTTTTT.

This clonotype appeared a few times. The rearrangement uses TRBV4-1 and TRBJ2-7, with 10 bases identical to TRBD1. The length of the CDR3 is 17 residues. With V trimmed by 4 bases and J by 0 bases, 9 bases remained unmatched. Germline V lookup: CDR1 MGHRA, CDR2 YSYEKL. The CDR3 nucleotides are TGCGCCAGCAGCCGCTCCGGGACAGGGGTCGCCTCCTACGAGCAGTACTTC. Its protein is CASSRSGTGVASYEQYF.